Listed below are T cell receptor beta chains from one sample, sequenced in a study of T cell responses to AZD1222 COVID-19 vaccine. Profiling relied on immunoSEQ multiplex PCR, and the TCRdb table lists in-frame clones only, not all of them. The sample has roughly 150,000 clones, roughly 90% seen once. Material: peripheral blood, obtained on day 0 of AZD1222 vaccination. The receptors derive from an adult in good health. The CDR3 runs from the conserved cysteine through the conserved F or W. Fields, in order: CDR3 protein, CDR3 DNA, clone size, D gene, V gene, J gene. The D gene is left open where the match is weak. A row's size may be missing; if present it is once, few, many or a size class.

CATSDSGQLFYGYTF	TGTGCCACCAGTGATTCGGGACAGCTTTTCTATGGCTACACCTTC	-	TRBD1	TRBV24-1	TRBJ1-2
CASSKAPGGQGASITYEQYF	TGTGCCAGCAGCAAAGCGCCGGGAGGACAGGGTGCCAGCATTACCTACGAGCAGTACTTC	-	-	TRBV21-1	TRBJ2-7
CASSLPSTGIGYEQYF	TGCGCCAGCAGCTTGCCTAGTACAGGGATCGGGTACGAGCAGTACTTC	once	-	TRBV5-1	TRBJ2-7
CATSRRAVLNEKLFF	TGTGCCACCAGCAGGAGGGCAGTCCTCAATGAAAAACTGTTTTTT	-	-	TRBV15	TRBJ1-4
CASSEQGHEQYF	TGTGCCAGCAGTGAGCAGGGACACGAGCAGTACTTC	-	-	TRBV28	TRBJ2-7
CASSYNGGVVLNEQFF	TGTGCCAGCAGTTACAATGGGGGGGTCGTCCTCAATGAGCAGTTCTTC	-	TRBD2	TRBV6-5	TRBJ2-1
CASRGAGNTIYF	TGTGCCAGCCGGGGGGCTGGAAACACCATATATTTT	few	-	TRBV7-2	TRBJ1-3
CASSLSSLGISGNTIYF	TGCGCCAGCAGCTTATCCTCTCTGGGGATCTCTGGAAACACCATATATTTT	-	-	TRBV5-1	TRBJ1-3
CASSSSIEGGTEAFF	TGTGCCAGCAGCTCTAGTATTGAGGGAGGTACTGAAGCTTTCTTT	-	-	TRBV7-6	TRBJ1-1
CASSPQGGPETQYF	TGTGCCAGCAGCCCGCAGGGGGGCCCAGAGACCCAGTACTTC	-	-	TRBV9	TRBJ2-5
CASSFWGGTTNIQYF	TGTGCCAGCAGCTTCTGGGGTGGGACAACAAACATTCAGTACTTC	-	-	TRBV7-9	TRBJ2-4
CASSQKEGNEQYF	TGCGCCAGCAGTCAAAAAGAGGGCAACGAGCAGTACTTC	-	-	TRBV23-1	TRBJ2-7
CASRAGAPNAEAFF	TGTGCCAGCAGGGCCGGGGCCCCGAACGCTGAAGCTTTCTTT	-	-	TRBV6-5	TRBJ1-1
CAISDRERAIRSPLHF	TGTGCCATCAGTGACCGGGAACGGGCAATTAGGTCACCCCTCCACTTT	-	-	TRBV10-3	TRBJ1-6
CASSRAGELFF	TGTGCCAGCAGTAGGGCCGGGGAGCTGTTTTTT	-	-	TRBV6-7	TRBJ2-2
CASSFPMVPQHF	TGTGCCAGCAGTTTCCCTATGGTGCCCCAGCATTTT	-	-	TRBV28	TRBJ1-5
CASSPSGINYEQYF	TGTGCCAGCAGCCCGTCCGGGATAAACTACGAGCAGTACTTC	-	-	TRBV3-1/TRBV3-2	TRBJ2-7
CASSYTTSGEQFF	TGCGCCAGCAGCTACACGACTAGCGGTGAGCAGTTCTTC	-	TRBD2	TRBV5-1	TRBJ2-1
CASSLGDSSYGYTF	TGCGCCAGCAGCTTGGGGGACAGCAGCTATGGCTACACCTTC	-	TRBD1	TRBV5-1	TRBJ1-2
CASSRPGSEAFF	TGTGCCAGCAGCCGCCCGGGTTCCGAAGCTTTCTTT	-	-	TRBV5-6	TRBJ1-1
CASSPGRYNSPLHF	TGTGCCAGCAGCCCCGGACGGTATAATTCACCCCTCCACTTT	-	-	TRBV11-2	TRBJ1-6
CASSLERGANYGYTF	TGTGCCAGCAGTCTAGAACGGGGAGCTAACTATGGCTACACCTTC	-	-	TRBV6-4	TRBJ1-2
CSAKRGTDTQYF	TGCAGCGCCAAGCGGGGCACAGATACGCAGTATTTT	-	-	TRBV29-1	TRBJ2-3
CASSQVRLATISYNEQFF	TGTGCCAGCAGCCAAGTCCGACTAGCCACCATCTCCTACAATGAGCAGTTCTTC	-	TRBD2	TRBV3-1/TRBV3-2	TRBJ2-1
CASSTSGTARTQYF	TGTGCCAGCAGCACGTCCGGGACAGCGAGGACGCAGTATTTT	-	-	TRBV21-1	TRBJ2-3
CASSKERVRVNTEAFF	TGTGCCAGCAGCAAAGAACGGGTCAGGGTGAACACTGAAGCTTTCTTT	-	-	TRBV21-1	TRBJ1-1
CASTPVGSETQYF	TGTGCCAGCACCCCGGTCGGGTCGGAGACCCAGTACTTC	-	-	TRBV6-2/TRBV6-3	TRBJ2-5